This note documents a single T cell receptor (beta chain) sequence. The V gene's germline CDR1 is LNHDA and CDR2 SQIVND (reference sequence). The CDR3 is 13 amino acids. Trimming took 5 bases from V and 4 from J; bases not matched to a gene: 3. Here immunoSEQ multiplex PCR was the method, and the copy in TCRdb shows in-frame clones only, minus some. The repertoire consists of roughly 16,000 clones, with 80% to 90% occurring once and the leading ten covering approximately 3.7%. This sample is drawn from a study of T cells in localized non-small cell lung cancer. The chain uses TRBV19 and TRBJ1-1; 8 bases are a match to TRBD1. This clonotype originated in a male donor aged 60 or over with stage II squamous cell lung carcinoma. This specimen consisted of peripheral blood, obtained before any cancer treatment. CDR3 residues: CASSAGGLTEAFF. CDR3 nucleotide sequence: TGTGCCAGTAGTGCAGGGGGCCTCACTGAAGCTTTCTTT.